The T cell receptor beta chain under discussion was sequenced for a study of OX40 agonist ivuxolimab in advanced cancers. Only a few counts were recorded for this clone. Sequencing used immunoSEQ multiplex PCR; TCRdb keeps in-frame clones, though not all of them. This repertoire shows about 13,000 clones, over 75% found once; its top ten account for nearly 25%. The sequenced sample was CD4+ or CD8+ T cells sorted from blood, obtained in a trial of the OX40 agonist ivuxolimab. The source of this sequence is an adult with an advanced solid tumor such as melanoma, head and neck, liver or kidney cancer.

CDR3: CASSLLGWGVGDEQFF. CDR3 nucleotide sequence: TGTGCCAGCAGTTTATTGGGATGGGGGGTGGGCGATGAGCAGTTCTTC. The chain has TRBV27 and TRBJ2-1; possible D gene TRBD2, 6 bases. V lost 1 base to trimming and J lost 8 bases, with 18 bases between them. This CDR3 is built from 16 residues. Germline CDR1 MNHEY, CDR2 SMNVEV (reference sequence).